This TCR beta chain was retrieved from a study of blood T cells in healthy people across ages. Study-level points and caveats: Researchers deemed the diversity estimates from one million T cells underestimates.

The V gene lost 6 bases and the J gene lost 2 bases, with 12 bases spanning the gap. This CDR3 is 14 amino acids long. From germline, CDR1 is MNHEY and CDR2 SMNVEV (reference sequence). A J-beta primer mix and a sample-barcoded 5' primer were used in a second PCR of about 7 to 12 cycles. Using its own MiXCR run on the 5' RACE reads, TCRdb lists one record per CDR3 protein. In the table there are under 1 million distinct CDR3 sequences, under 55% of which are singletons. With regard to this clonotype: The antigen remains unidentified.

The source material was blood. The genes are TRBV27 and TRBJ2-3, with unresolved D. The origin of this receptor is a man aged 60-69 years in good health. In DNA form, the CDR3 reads TGTGCCAGCAGCAAACCGGACCTCACAGATACGCAGTATTTT. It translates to CASSKPDLTDTQYF.